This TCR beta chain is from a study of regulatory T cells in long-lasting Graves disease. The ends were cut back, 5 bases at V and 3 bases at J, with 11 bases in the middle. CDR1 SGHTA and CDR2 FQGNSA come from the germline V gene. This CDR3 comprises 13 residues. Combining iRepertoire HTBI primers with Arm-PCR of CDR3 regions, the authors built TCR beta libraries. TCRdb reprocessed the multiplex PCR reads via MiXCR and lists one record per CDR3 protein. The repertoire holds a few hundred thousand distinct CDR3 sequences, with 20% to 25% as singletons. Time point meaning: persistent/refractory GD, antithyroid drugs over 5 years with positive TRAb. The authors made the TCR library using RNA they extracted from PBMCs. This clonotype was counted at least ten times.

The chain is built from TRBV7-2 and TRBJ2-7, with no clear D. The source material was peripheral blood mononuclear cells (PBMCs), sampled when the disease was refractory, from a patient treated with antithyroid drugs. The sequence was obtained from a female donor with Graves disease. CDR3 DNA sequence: TGTGCCAGCAGCGCCCGTCTCGGCTACGAGCAGTACTTC. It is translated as CASSARLGYEQYF. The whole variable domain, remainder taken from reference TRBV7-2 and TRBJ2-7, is GAGVSQSPSNKVTEKGKDVELRCDPISGHTALYWYRQSLGQGLEFLIYFQGNSAPDKSGLPSDRFSAERTGGSVSTLTIQRTQQEDSAVYLCASSARLGYEQYFGPGTRLTVT.